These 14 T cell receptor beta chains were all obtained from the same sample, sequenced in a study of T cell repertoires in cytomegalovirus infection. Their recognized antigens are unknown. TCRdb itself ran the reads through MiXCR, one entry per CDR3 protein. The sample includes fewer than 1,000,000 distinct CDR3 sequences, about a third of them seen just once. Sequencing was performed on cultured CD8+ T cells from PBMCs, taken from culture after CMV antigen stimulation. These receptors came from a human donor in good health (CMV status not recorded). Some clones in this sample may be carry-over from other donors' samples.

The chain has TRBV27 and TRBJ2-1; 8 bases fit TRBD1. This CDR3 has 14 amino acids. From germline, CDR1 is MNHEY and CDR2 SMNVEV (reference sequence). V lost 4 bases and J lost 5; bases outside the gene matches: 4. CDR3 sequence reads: CASSSWTGNNEQFF. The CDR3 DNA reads TGTGCCAGCAGTTCTTGGACAGGGAACAATGAGCAGTTCTTC.

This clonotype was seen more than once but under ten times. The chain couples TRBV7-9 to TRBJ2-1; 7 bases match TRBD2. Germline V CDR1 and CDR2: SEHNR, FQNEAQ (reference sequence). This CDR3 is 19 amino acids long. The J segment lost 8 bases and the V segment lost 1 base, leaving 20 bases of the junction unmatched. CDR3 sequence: CASSLGGGFASLLTDEQFF. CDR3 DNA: TGTGCCAGCAGCTTAGGGGGAGGGTTTGCAAGTTTGTTGACGGATGAGCAGTTCTTC.

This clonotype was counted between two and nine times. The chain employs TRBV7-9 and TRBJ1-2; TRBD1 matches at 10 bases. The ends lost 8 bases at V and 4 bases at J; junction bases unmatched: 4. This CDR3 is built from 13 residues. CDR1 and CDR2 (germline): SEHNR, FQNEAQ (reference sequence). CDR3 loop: CASAGQGTYGYTF. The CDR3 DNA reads TGTGCCAGCGCGGGACAGGGGACCTATGGCTACACCTTC.

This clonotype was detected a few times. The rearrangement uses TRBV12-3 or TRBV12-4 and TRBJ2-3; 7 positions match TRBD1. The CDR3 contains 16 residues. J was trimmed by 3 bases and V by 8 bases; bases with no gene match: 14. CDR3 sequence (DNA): TGTGCCAGCGGGCGAAGGGGGCTATCAGGGACAGATACGCAGTATTTT. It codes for CASGRRGLSGTDTQYF.

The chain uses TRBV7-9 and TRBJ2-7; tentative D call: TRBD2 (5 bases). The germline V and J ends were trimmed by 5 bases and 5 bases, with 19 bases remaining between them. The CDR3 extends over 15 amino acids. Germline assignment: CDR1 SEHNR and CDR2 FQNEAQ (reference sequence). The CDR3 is CASSISDSEFDEQYF. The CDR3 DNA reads TGTGCCAGCAGCATCTCGGACTCAGAATTTGACGAGCAGTACTTC. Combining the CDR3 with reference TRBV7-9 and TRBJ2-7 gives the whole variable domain DTGVSQNPRHKITKRGQNVTFRCDPISEHNRLYWYRQTLGQGPEFLTYFQNEAQLEKSRLLSDRFSAERPKGSFSTLEIQRTEQGDSAMYLCASSISDSEFDEQYFGPGTRLTVT.

CDR3 DNA sequence: TGTGCCATCAGTGAGTCGATGGGGGAACCCTACGAGCAGTACTTC. This gives the protein CAISESMGEPYEQYF. The V call is TRBV10-3, the J call TRBJ2-7; the D gene could be TRBD1 or TRBD2 (5 bases each). Germline values: CDR1 ENHRY, CDR2 SYGVKD. The CDR3 has 15 amino acids. The germline V and J ends were trimmed by 0 bases and 2 bases, with 11 bases remaining between them.

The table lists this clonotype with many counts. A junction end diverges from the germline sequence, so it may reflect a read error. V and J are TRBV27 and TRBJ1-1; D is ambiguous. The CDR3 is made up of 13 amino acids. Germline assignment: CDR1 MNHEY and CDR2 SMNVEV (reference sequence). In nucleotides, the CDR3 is TGTGCCAGCAGCTTATATTCGAACACTGAAGCTTTCTTT. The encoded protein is CASSLYSNTEAFF.

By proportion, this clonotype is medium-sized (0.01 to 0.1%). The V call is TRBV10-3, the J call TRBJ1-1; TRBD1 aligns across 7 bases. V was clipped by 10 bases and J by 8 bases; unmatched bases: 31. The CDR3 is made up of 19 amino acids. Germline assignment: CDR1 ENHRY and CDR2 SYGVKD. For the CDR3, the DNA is TGTGCCACCATACCGGAAATAGAAGTGAGTGCCAGGGGGTATTCCGAAGCTTTCTTT. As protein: CATIPEIEVSARGYSEAFF.

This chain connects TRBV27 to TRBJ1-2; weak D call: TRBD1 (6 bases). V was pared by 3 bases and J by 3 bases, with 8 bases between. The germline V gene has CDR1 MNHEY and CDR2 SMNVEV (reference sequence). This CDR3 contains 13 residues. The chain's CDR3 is CASSFGGHYGYTF. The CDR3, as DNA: TGTGCCAGCAGTTTTGGGGGCCACTATGGCTACACCTTC.

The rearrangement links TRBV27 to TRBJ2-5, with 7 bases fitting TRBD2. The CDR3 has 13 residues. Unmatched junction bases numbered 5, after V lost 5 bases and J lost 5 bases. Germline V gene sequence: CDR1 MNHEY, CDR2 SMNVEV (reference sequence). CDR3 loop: CASSTGTTETQYF. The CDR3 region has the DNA TGTGCCAGCAGTACCGGGACTACGGAGACCCAGTACTTC.

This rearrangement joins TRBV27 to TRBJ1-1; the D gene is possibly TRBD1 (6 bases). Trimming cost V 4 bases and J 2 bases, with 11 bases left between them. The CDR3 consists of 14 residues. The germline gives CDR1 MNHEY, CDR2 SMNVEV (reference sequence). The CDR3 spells CASSSLGQNTEAFF. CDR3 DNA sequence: TGTGCCAGCAGTTCCCTGGGACAAAACACTGAAGCTTTCTTT.

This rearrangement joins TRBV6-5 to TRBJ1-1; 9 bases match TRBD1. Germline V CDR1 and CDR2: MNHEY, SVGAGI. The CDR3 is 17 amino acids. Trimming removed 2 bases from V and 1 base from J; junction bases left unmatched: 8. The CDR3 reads CASSYTVIQGANTEAFF. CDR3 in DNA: TGTGCCAGCAGTTACACAGTAATACAGGGGGCGAACACTGAAGCTTTCTTT.

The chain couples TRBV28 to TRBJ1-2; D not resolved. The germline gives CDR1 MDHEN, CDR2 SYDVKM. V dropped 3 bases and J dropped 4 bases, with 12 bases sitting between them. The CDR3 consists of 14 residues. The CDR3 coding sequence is TGTGCCAGCAGTTTGGATGAGTATTCCTATGGCTACACCTTC. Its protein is CASSLDEYSYGYTF.

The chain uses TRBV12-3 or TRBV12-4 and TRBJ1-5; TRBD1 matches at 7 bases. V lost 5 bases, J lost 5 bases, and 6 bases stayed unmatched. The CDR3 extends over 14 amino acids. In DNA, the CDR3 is TGTGCCAGCAGTCCGACAGGGTCCCATCAGCCCCAGCATTTT. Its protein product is CASSPTGSHQPQHF.